Here is one T cell receptor beta chain with its context. This entry belongs to a study of T-cell memory formation after mild COVID-19. TCRdb processed the 5' RACE reads anew with MiXCR; each CDR3 protein has one entry. The profile shows over 450,000 distinct CDR3 sequences, around 21% of them singletons. This CDR3 spans 15 amino acids. Germline V gene sequence: CDR1 SGHTA, CDR2 FQGNSA. V dropped 3 bases and J dropped 1 base, with 10 bases sitting between them. The receptor comes from an adult woman who had mild COVID-19 (a few samples of this study predate the infection). Cell type and time point are not known. Sequencing input: PBMCs or a T cell subset sorted from them (not recorded which). This chain uses TRBV7-2 with TRBJ2-1; TRBD1 or TRBD2 may be the D gene (5 bases each). Written as DNA, the CDR3 is TGTGCCAGCAGCTTTGAGGGGCAGTCCTACAATGAGCAGTTCTTC. Amino acid sequence: CASSFEGQSYNEQFF.